Listed here are 3 T cell receptor beta chains from one sample, sequenced in a study of CD8+ T cells in alopecia areata. Extracted from the samples, RNA was reverse transcribed into cDNA to serve as the sequencing template. Sequencing used immunoSEQ multiplex PCR; TCRdb keeps in-frame clones, though not all of them. Of about 90,000 clones listed, around 40% are singletons. The sample's treatment: oral pan-JAK inhibitor, 5-10 mg twice daily. The input for sequencing was CD8+ T cells sorted from blood, taken at week 24, from a patient treated with tofacitinib. Receptors were obtained from a human donor with alopecia areata.

This clone came up many times. The chain couples TRBV15 to TRBJ2-7; TRBD2 matches at 10 bases. This CDR3 comprises 15 residues. CDR1 is LNHNV and CDR2 is YYDKDF in the germline V gene (reference sequence). The ends lost 0 bases at V and 7 bases at J; junction bases unmatched: 6. The CDR3 DNA reads TGTGCCACCAGCAGAGAAGCGGGAGGGCCGGTAGAGCAGTACTTC. It encodes CATSREAGGPVEQYF. The full variable domain, in which reference TRBV15 and TRBJ2-7 provide the parts outside the CDR3, is DAMVIQNPRYQVTQFGKPVTLSCSQTLNHNVMYWYQQKSSQAPKLLFHYYDKDFNNEADTPDNFQSRRPNTSFCFLDIRSPGLGDTAMYLCATSREAGGPVEQYFGPGTRLTVT.

The rearrangement links TRBV29-1 to TRBJ2-7; 11 bases agree with TRBD1. With V trimmed by 5 bases and J by 2 bases, 5 bases remained unmatched. Germline loops: CDR1 SQVTM, CDR2 ANQGSEA. This CDR3 is built from 14 residues. CDR3 in DNA: TGCAGCGTTTCCGCGGGACAGGGGGCCTACGAGCAGTACTTC. It codes for CSVSAGQGAYEQYF.

The chain is built from TRBV6-5 and TRBJ2-5; TRBD1 or TRBD2 may be the D gene (5 bases each). Germline CDR1 reads MNHEY; CDR2 reads SVGAGI. CDR3 length: 15 amino acids. V gave up 6 bases and J gave up 6 bases, with 20 bases separating them. Written as DNA, the CDR3 is TGTGCCAGCAGACCCTACCGGGACCCACAAAAGACCCAGTACTTC. Protein sequence: CASRPYRDPQKTQYF.